A selection of T cell receptor beta chains follows, all from one sample in a study of control samples from healthy donors and cancer patients. The protocol was immunoSEQ multiplex PCR, while the TCRdb copy is restricted to in-frame clones and leaves out a portion. The repertoire includes under 200,000 clones, about 94% of them detected once, and 0.55% to 0.7% sits in the top ten. Material for sequencing was blood. The source of these receptors is a woman aged 25 to 39 in good health. The CDR3 runs from the conserved cysteine through the conserved F or W. Fields, in order: D gene, V gene, clone size, J gene, CDR3 protein, CDR3 DNA. A D gene is named only where the DNA matches it firmly. Size is omitted from some rows. Given values are once, few, many or a class for expanded clones.

D gene: TRBD1; V gene: TRBV7-9; clone size: -; J gene: TRBJ2-7; CDR3 protein: CASSHTGDAYEQYF; CDR3 DNA: TGTGCCAGCAGCCATACAGGGGACGCCTACGAGCAGTACTTC
D gene: TRBD1; V gene: TRBV7-2; clone size: -; J gene: TRBJ2-1; CDR3 protein: CASRQGSGGNEQFF; CDR3 DNA: TGTGCCAGCAGACAGGGGTCAGGGGGAAATGAGCAGTTCTTC
D gene: TRBD1; V gene: TRBV15; clone size: once; J gene: TRBJ2-2; CDR3 protein: CATTTGTANTGELFF; CDR3 DNA: TGTGCCACCACTACCGGGACAGCGAACACCGGGGAGCTGTTTTTT
D gene: TRBD1; V gene: TRBV5-6; clone size: -; J gene: TRBJ2-7; CDR3 protein: CASSESGTGSSYEQYF; CDR3 DNA: TGTGCCAGCAGTGAGTCCGGGACAGGGAGCTCCTACGAGCAGTACTTC
D gene: -; V gene: TRBV12-3/TRBV12-4; clone size: -; J gene: TRBJ2-2; CDR3 protein: CASSFRATGELFF; CDR3 DNA: TGTGCCAGCAGTTTTCGGGCCACCGGGGAGCTGTTTTTT
D gene: -; V gene: TRBV11-3; clone size: -; J gene: TRBJ2-2; CDR3 protein: CASSLAQWERTGELFF; CDR3 DNA: TGTGCCAGCAGCTTAGCCCAGTGGGAGCGCACCGGGGAGCTGTTTTTT
D gene: -; V gene: TRBV5-1; clone size: -; J gene: TRBJ2-7; CDR3 protein: CASSLDGPPYEQYF; CDR3 DNA: TGCGCCAGCAGCTTGGATGGGCCCCCCTACGAGCAGTACTTC
D gene: -; V gene: TRBV7-9; clone size: -; J gene: TRBJ1-2; CDR3 protein: CASSLRPQAHDGYTF; CDR3 DNA: TGTGCCAGCAGCTTAAGGCCTCAGGCCCACGATGGCTACACCTTC
D gene: -; V gene: TRBV29-1; clone size: -; J gene: TRBJ1-4; CDR3 protein: CTYQGIGNEKLFF; CDR3 DNA: TGCACCTATCAGGGGATCGGGAATGAAAAACTGTTTTTT
D gene: -; V gene: TRBV30; clone size: once; J gene: TRBJ2-3; CDR3 protein: CASRYEEGPVRTDTQYF; CDR3 DNA: TGTGCCTCGAGATACGAAGAGGGACCCGTTCGAACAGATACGCAGTATTTT
D gene: -; V gene: TRBV29-1; clone size: -; J gene: TRBJ2-4; CDR3 protein: CSVEQGGTKNIQYF; CDR3 DNA: TGCAGCGTTGAACAGGGAGGCACCAAAAACATTCAGTACTTC
D gene: -; V gene: TRBV21-1; clone size: -; J gene: TRBJ2-1; CDR3 protein: CPYLGAPGGWNEQFF; CDR3 DNA: TGTCCATACCTGGGGGCTCCCGGGGGGTGGAATGAGCAGTTCTTC
D gene: TRBD2; V gene: TRBV4-1; clone size: once; J gene: TRBJ2-1; CDR3 protein: CASSQAWTSGNDEQFF; CDR3 DNA: TGCGCCAGCAGCCAAGCTTGGACTAGCGGGAACGATGAGCAGTTCTTC
D gene: TRBD2; V gene: TRBV18; clone size: -; J gene: TRBJ2-1; CDR3 protein: CASSPWGGKDEQFF; CDR3 DNA: TGTGCCAGCTCACCATGGGGGGGAAAGGATGAGCAGTTCTTC
D gene: -; V gene: TRBV5-4; clone size: -; J gene: TRBJ1-4; CDR3 protein: CASSPKGPNEKLFF; CDR3 DNA: TGTGCCAGCAGCCCGAAAGGGCCTAATGAAAAACTGTTTTTT
D gene: -; V gene: TRBV3-1/TRBV3-2; clone size: few; J gene: TRBJ1-1; CDR3 protein: CASSQNYKVSEAFF; CDR3 DNA: TGTGCCAGCAGCCAAAATTATAAGGTCTCTGAAGCTTTCTTT
D gene: TRBD2; V gene: TRBV2; clone size: -; J gene: TRBJ2-3; CDR3 protein: CASSDSGREGDTQYF; CDR3 DNA: TGTGCCAGCAGCGACAGCGGGAGGGAAGGAGATACGCAGTATTTT
D gene: -; V gene: TRBV30; clone size: -; J gene: TRBJ2-2; CDR3 protein: CAWSVQREAGELFF; CDR3 DNA: TGTGCCTGGAGTGTCCAGAGGGAAGCCGGGGAGCTGTTTTTT
D gene: TRBD2; V gene: TRBV30; clone size: -; J gene: TRBJ2-5; CDR3 protein: CAWSLGLAEETQYF; CDR3 DNA: TGTGCCTGGAGCCTAGGACTAGCGGAAGAGACCCAGTACTTC
D gene: -; V gene: TRBV3-1/TRBV3-2; clone size: -; J gene: TRBJ2-5; CDR3 protein: CASSHGTRGEQYF; CDR3 DNA: TGTGCCAGCAGCCACGGGACCCGAGGGGAGCAGTACTTC
D gene: TRBD1; V gene: TRBV28; clone size: -; J gene: TRBJ1-2; CDR3 protein: CASLRTPGTDGYTF; CDR3 DNA: TGTGCCAGCCTCCGTACCCCAGGGACAGATGGCTACACCTTC
D gene: -; V gene: TRBV28; clone size: -; J gene: TRBJ2-7; CDR3 protein: CASSRRTSSYEQYF; CDR3 DNA: TGTGCCAGCAGCCGGAGGACATCCTCCTACGAGCAGTACTTC
D gene: -; V gene: TRBV30; clone size: -; J gene: TRBJ1-5; CDR3 protein: CAWAAGSNQPQHF; CDR3 DNA: TGTGCCTGGGCCGCAGGTAGCAATCAGCCCCAGCATTTT
D gene: -; V gene: TRBV28; clone size: -; J gene: TRBJ2-5; CDR3 protein: CASSLTSMGQETQYF; CDR3 DNA: TGTGCCAGCAGTTTAACGTCAATGGGCCAAGAGACCCAGTACTTC
D gene: TRBD1; V gene: TRBV9; clone size: -; J gene: TRBJ1-2; CDR3 protein: CASSPRDRGIYGYTF; CDR3 DNA: TGTGCCAGCAGCCCTCGGGACAGGGGAATCTATGGCTACACCTTC
D gene: TRBD2; V gene: TRBV15; clone size: -; J gene: TRBJ2-5; CDR3 protein: CATSRDLQAGRGETQYF; CDR3 DNA: TGTGCCACCAGCAGAGATCTTCAAGCGGGAAGGGGAGAGACCCAGTACTTC
D gene: -; V gene: TRBV24-1; clone size: -; J gene: TRBJ2-2; CDR3 protein: CATRQGRTGELFF; CDR3 DNA: TGTGCCACTAGGCAGGGTAGAACCGGGGAGCTGTTTTTT
D gene: -; V gene: TRBV21-1; clone size: -; J gene: TRBJ2-7; CDR3 protein: CASSITGTPYEQYF; CDR3 DNA: TGTGCCAGCAGCATCACAGGGACCCCCTACGAGCAGTACTTC
D gene: TRBD2; V gene: TRBV20-1; clone size: -; J gene: TRBJ2-3; CDR3 protein: CSASPGLADTQYF; CDR3 DNA: TGCAGTGCTAGTCCGGGACTAGCCGATACGCAGTATTTT
D gene: -; V gene: TRBV11-1; clone size: -; J gene: TRBJ2-2; CDR3 protein: CASSLRQNTGELFF; CDR3 DNA: TGTGCCAGCAGCTTACGACAGAACACCGGGGAGCTGTTTTTT
D gene: TRBD1; V gene: TRBV5-1; clone size: once; J gene: TRBJ2-7; CDR3 protein: CASSLEGQGLAYEQYF; CDR3 DNA: TGCGCCAGCAGCTTGGAAGGACAGGGGCTGGCCTACGAGCAGTACTTC
D gene: -; V gene: TRBV7-2; clone size: -; J gene: TRBJ1-5; CDR3 protein: CASSGQGLNQPQHF; CDR3 DNA: TGTGCCAGCAGCGGTCAGGGGCTCAATCAGCCCCAGCATTTT
D gene: TRBD2; V gene: TRBV6-5; clone size: -; J gene: TRBJ2-5; CDR3 protein: CASRGGYGTQYF; CDR3 DNA: TGTGCCAGCAGGGGGGGGTACGGGACCCAGTACTTC
D gene: TRBD2; V gene: TRBV11-2; clone size: -; J gene: TRBJ2-7; CDR3 protein: CASSHSTSANLYEQYF; CDR3 DNA: TGTGCCAGCAGCCACTCGACTAGCGCAAACCTTTACGAGCAGTACTTC
D gene: TRBD2; V gene: TRBV27; clone size: -; J gene: TRBJ2-1; CDR3 protein: CVSRTGGNEQFF; CDR3 DNA: TGTGTCAGCAGAACGGGGGGCAATGAGCAGTTCTTC
D gene: -; V gene: TRBV27; clone size: -; J gene: TRBJ2-1; CDR3 protein: CASSLGAGFEQFF; CDR3 DNA: TGTGCCAGCAGCCTTGGGGCGGGGTTCGAGCAGTTCTTC
D gene: -; V gene: TRBV7-9; clone size: -; J gene: TRBJ2-5; CDR3 protein: CASSPAGSPGETQYF; CDR3 DNA: TGTGCCAGCAGCCCAGCTGGCAGTCCGGGGGAGACCCAGTACTTC
D gene: -; V gene: TRBV5-1; clone size: -; J gene: TRBJ2-7; CDR3 protein: CASSEAPYEQYF; CDR3 DNA: TGCGCCAGCAGCGAGGCCCCCTACGAGCAGTACTTC
D gene: TRBD1; V gene: TRBV18; clone size: -; J gene: TRBJ1-1; CDR3 protein: CASSPQRQGANTEAFF; CDR3 DNA: TGTGCCAGCTCACCACAGAGACAGGGGGCCAACACTGAAGCTTTCTTT
D gene: -; V gene: TRBV5-1; clone size: -; J gene: TRBJ2-7; CDR3 protein: CASSWGRDRSYEQYF; CDR3 DNA: TGCGCCAGCAGCTGGGGTCGAGACAGGTCCTACGAGCAGTACTTC
D gene: TRBD1; V gene: TRBV3-1/TRBV3-2; clone size: -; J gene: TRBJ1-2; CDR3 protein: CASSSWTGAIGYTF; CDR3 DNA: TGTGCCAGCAGCTCATGGACAGGGGCCATTGGCTACACCTTC
D gene: TRBD1; V gene: TRBV18; clone size: -; J gene: TRBJ2-3; CDR3 protein: CASSPQGGDTQYF; CDR3 DNA: TGTGCCAGCTCACCACAAGGGGGCGATACGCAGTATTTT
D gene: TRBD1; V gene: TRBV29-1; clone size: -; J gene: TRBJ1-5; CDR3 protein: CSVGDRGGQPQHF; CDR3 DNA: TGCAGCGTGGGGGACAGGGGAGGTCAGCCCCAGCATTTT
D gene: -; V gene: TRBV29-1; clone size: -; J gene: TRBJ1-1; CDR3 protein: CSAGPGPEAFF; CDR3 DNA: TGCAGCGCTGGCCCGGGGCCCGAAGCTTTCTTT
D gene: -; V gene: TRBV19; clone size: once; J gene: TRBJ1-1; CDR3 protein: CASSIHGGNTEAFF; CDR3 DNA: TGTGCCAGTAGTATTCATGGCGGGAACACTGAAGCTTTCTTT
D gene: TRBD2; V gene: TRBV27; clone size: -; J gene: TRBJ2-1; CDR3 protein: CASSPIGLAAYNEQFF; CDR3 DNA: TGTGCCAGCAGTCCAATCGGACTAGCGGCCTACAATGAGCAGTTCTTC
D gene: TRBD2; V gene: TRBV7-8; clone size: -; J gene: TRBJ2-7; CDR3 protein: CASSHVAGGYEQYF; CDR3 DNA: TGTGCCAGCAGCCACGTAGCGGGGGGGTACGAGCAGTACTTC
D gene: -; V gene: TRBV24-1; clone size: -; J gene: TRBJ2-5; CDR3 protein: CATSDWGVETQYF; CDR3 DNA: TGTGCCACCAGTGATTGGGGGGTTGAGACCCAGTACTTC